This T cell receptor beta chain was sequenced for a study of blood T cell repertoires in COVID-19. Assay: immunoSEQ multiplex PCR; the TCRdb copy retains only in-frame clones and omits some. Of about 73,000 clones in the sample, roughly four fifths were seen once. From germline, CDR1 is KGHSH and CDR2 LQKENI. V gave up 4 bases and J gave up 4 bases, with 11 bases separating them. The CDR3 spans 14 residues. The J gene is TRBJ1-3, the V gene TRBV18, with a weak D call TRBD1 (6 bases). Sequencing input: peripheral blood. The TCR sequence derives from a woman aged 65 to 85 with acute or convalescent COVID-19. CDR3 sequence: CASSLDRSGNTIYF. In DNA, the CDR3 is TGTGCCAGCTCACTGGACAGATCAGGAAACACCATATATTTT.